The source of this T cell receptor (beta chain) is a study of T cell responses to AZD1222 COVID-19 vaccine. Study outcomes and limitations: Across the whole spike, CD4 TCRs peaked at regions 160-218 and 743-854.

Germline values: CDR1 SNHLY, CDR2 FYNNEI. The CDR3 has 14 amino acids. The V and J ends lost 6 bases and 3 bases respectively, with 12 bases between them. Sequencing used immunoSEQ multiplex PCR; TCRdb keeps in-frame clones, though not all of them. The data hold roughly 120,000 clones, with more than 70% observed a single time. Turning to this clone: Antigen unknown.

This clonotype was sampled from an adult in good health. The sample consisted of peripheral blood, taken on day 0 of AZD1222 vaccination. The chain combines TRBV2 with TRBJ1-5; D remains ambiguous. The CDR3: CASRLESPNQPQHF. Written as DNA, the CDR3 is TGTGCCAGCAGGTTAGAATCTCCCAATCAGCCCCAGCATTTT.